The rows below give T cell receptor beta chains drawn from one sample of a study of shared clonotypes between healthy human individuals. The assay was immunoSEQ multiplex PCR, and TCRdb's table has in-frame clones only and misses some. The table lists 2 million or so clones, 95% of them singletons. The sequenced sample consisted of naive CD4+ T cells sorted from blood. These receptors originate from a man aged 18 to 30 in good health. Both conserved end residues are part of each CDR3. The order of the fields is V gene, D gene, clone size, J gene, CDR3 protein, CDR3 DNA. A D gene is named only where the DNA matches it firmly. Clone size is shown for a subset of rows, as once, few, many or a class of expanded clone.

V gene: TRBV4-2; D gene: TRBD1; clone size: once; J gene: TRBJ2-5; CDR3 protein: CASSQPRTGGAETQYF; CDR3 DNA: TGTGCCAGCAGCCAACCTCGGACAGGGGGCGCGGAGACCCAGTACTTC
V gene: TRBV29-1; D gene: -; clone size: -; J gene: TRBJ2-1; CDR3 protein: CSVGSYSYNEQFF; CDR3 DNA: TGCAGCGTTGGAAGTTACTCCTACAATGAGCAGTTCTTC
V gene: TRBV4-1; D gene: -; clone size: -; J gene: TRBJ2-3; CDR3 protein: CASSLIGQAGDTQYF; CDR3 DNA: TGCGCCAGCAGCCTCATAGGACAGGCGGGGGATACGCAGTATTTT
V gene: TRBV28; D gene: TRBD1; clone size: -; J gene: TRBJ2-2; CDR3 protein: CASSQTGGNTGELFF; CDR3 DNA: TGTGCCAGCAGCCAAACAGGGGGCAACACCGGGGAGCTGTTTTTT
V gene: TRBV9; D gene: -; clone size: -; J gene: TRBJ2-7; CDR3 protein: CASSPAGAFSGLPYEQYF; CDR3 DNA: TGTGCCAGCAGCCCGGCCGGGGCATTCTCGGGTTTGCCCTACGAGCAGTACTTC
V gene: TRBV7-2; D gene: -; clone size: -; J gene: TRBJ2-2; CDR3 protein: CASSWGESNTGELFF; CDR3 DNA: TGTGCCAGCAGCTGGGGGGAGTCGAACACCGGGGAGCTGTTTTTT
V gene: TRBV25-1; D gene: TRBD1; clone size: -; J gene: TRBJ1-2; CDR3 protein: CASSALSGGYGYTF; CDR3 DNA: TGTGCCAGCAGCGCGCTCTCAGGGGGATATGGCTACACCTTC
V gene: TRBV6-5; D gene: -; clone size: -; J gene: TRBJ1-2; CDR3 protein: CASSPDRNGYGYTF; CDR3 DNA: TGTGCCAGCAGTCCCGACAGGAACGGCTATGGCTACACCTTC
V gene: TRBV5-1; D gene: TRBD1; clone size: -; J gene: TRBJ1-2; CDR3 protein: CASSYGQGGGYTF; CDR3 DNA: TGCGCCAGCAGTTATGGACAGGGCGGCGGCTACACCTTC
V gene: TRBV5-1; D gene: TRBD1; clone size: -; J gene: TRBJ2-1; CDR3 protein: CASSPGTGDNEQFF; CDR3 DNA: TGCGCCAGCAGCCCGGGGACAGGGGACAATGAGCAGTTCTTC
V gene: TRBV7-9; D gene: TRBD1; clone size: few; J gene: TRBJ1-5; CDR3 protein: CASNGQGADQPQHF; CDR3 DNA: TGTGCCAGCAACGGACAGGGGGCCGATCAGCCCCAGCATTTT
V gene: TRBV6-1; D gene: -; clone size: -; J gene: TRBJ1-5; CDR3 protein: CASSEIWGQPQHF; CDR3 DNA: TGTGCCAGCAGTGAAATCTGGGGGCAGCCCCAGCATTTT
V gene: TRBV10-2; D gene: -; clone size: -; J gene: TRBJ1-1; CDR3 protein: CATSGGLPEAFF; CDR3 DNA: TGCGCTACTTCCGGGGGTTTGCCTGAAGCTTTCTTT
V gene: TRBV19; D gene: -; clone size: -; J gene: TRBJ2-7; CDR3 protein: CASSASYRYEQYF; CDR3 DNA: TGTGCCAGTAGCGCGAGCTATCGTTACGAGCAGTACTTC
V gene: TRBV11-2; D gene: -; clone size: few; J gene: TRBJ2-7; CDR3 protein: CASSLEAGSYEQYF; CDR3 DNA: TGTGCCAGCAGCTTAGAGGCCGGGTCCTACGAGCAGTACTTC
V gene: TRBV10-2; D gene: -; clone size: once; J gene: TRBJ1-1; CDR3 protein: CASSEQTSSLTEAFF; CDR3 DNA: TGCGCCAGCAGTGAACAAACATCGAGTTTAACTGAAGCTTTCTTT
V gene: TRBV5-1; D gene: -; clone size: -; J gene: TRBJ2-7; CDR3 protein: CASSLDLTYEQYF; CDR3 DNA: TGCGCCAGCAGCTTGGACCTAACCTACGAGCAGTACTTC
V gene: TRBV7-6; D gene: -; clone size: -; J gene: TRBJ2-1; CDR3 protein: CASSLGPDEQFF; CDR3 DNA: TGTGCCAGCAGCTTAGGACCCGATGAGCAGTTCTTC
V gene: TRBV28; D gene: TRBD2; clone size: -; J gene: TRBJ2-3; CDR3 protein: CASSPRTSGGGADTQYF; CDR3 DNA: TGTGCCAGCAGCCCCCGTACTAGCGGGGGGGGCGCAGATACGCAGTATTTT
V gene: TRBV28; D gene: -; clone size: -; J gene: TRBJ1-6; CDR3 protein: CASTPEGRLFRSPLHF; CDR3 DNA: TGTGCCAGCACCCCAGAGGGAAGACTGTTCCGCTCACCCCTCCACTTT
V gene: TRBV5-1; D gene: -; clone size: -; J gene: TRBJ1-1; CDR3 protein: CASSLAPLQASNTEAFF; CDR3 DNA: TGCGCCAGCAGCTTGGCCCCCCTCCAGGCCTCGAACACTGAAGCTTTCTTT
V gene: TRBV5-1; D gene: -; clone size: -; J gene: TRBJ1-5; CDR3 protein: CASSLTSGGSQPQHF; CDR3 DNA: TGCGCCAGCAGCTTGACATCTGGGGGATCACAGCCCCAGCATTTT
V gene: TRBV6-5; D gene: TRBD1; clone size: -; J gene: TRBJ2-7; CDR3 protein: CASSYRGQGAYEQYF; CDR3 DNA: TGTGCCAGCAGTTACCGAGGACAGGGGGCATACGAGCAGTACTTC
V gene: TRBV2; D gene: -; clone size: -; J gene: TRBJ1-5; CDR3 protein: CASSAHAGYSNQPQHF; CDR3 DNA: TGTGCCAGCAGCGCACATGCAGGTTATAGCAATCAGCCCCAGCATTTT
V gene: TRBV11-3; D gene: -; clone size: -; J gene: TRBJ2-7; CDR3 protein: CASSPPLTSWCEQYF; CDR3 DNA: TGTGCCAGCAGCCCTCCCCTGACAAGTTGGTGCGAGCAGTACTTC
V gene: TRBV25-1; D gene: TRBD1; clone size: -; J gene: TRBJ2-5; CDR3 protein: CASTDRVGYQETQYF; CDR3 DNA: TGTGCCAGCACCGACAGGGTGGGGTACCAAGAGACCCAGTACTTC
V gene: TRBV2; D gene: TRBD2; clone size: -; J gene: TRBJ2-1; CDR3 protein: CASSGAGVYNEQFF; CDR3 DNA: TGTGCCAGCAGTGGGGCGGGAGTGTACAATGAGCAGTTCTTC
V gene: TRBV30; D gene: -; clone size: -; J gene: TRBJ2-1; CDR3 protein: CAWSVGGTAINEQFF; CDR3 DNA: TGTGCCTGGAGTGTGGGAGGGACAGCCATCAATGAGCAGTTCTTC
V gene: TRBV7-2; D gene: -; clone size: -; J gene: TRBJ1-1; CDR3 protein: CASSLVPTVNTEAFF; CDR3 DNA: TGTGCCAGCAGCTTAGTTCCGACGGTTAACACTGAAGCTTTCTTT
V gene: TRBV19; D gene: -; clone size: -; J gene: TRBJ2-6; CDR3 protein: CASSNTGTGANVLTF; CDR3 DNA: TGTGCCAGTAGCAATACAGGTACTGGGGCCAACGTCCTGACTTTC
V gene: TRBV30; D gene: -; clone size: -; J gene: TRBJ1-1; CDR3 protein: CAWSKDTEAFF; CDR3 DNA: TGTGCCTGGAGCAAGGACACTGAAGCTTTCTTT
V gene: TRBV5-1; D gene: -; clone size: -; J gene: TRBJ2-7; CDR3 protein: CASSLVFSGFQTYEQYF; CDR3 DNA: TGCGCCAGCAGCTTGGTTTTTTCCGGATTCCAAACCTACGAGCAGTACTTC
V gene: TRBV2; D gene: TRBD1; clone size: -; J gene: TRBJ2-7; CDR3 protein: CASTGTGVNEQYF; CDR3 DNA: TGTGCCAGCACTGGGACAGGGGTCAACGAGCAGTACTTC
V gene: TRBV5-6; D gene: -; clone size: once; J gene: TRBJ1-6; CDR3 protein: CASTTSNSPLHF; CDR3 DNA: TGTGCCAGCACGACCTCGAATTCACCCCTCCACTTT
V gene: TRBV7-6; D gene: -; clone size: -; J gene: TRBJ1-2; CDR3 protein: CASSSWEGESYDYTF; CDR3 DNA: TGTGCCAGCAGCTCCTGGGAAGGGGAGAGCTATGACTACACCTTC
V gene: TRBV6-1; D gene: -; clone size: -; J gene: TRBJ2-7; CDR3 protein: CASSESGKGAYEQYF; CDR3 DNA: TGTGCCAGCAGTGAATCAGGGAAAGGAGCCTACGAGCAGTACTTC
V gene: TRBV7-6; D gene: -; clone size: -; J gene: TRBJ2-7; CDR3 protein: CASSLPYSVGSNEQYF; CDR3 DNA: TGTGCCAGCAGCTTACCCTACTCTGTCGGTAGTAACGAGCAGTACTTC
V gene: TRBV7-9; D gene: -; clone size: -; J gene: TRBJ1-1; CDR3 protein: CASSSTGVLGNTEAFF; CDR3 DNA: TGTGCCAGCAGCTCTACCGGGGTCCTAGGGAACACTGAAGCTTTCTTT
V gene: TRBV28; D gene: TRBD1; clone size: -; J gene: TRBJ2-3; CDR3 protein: CASSSPGTGLTDTQYF; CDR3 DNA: TGTGCCAGCAGTTCCCCCGGGACAGGCCTCACAGATACGCAGTATTTT
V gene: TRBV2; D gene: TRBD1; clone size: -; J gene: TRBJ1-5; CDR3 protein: CASSKTGDYNQPQHF; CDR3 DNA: TGTGCCAGCAGTAAGACAGGGGATTACAATCAGCCCCAGCATTTT
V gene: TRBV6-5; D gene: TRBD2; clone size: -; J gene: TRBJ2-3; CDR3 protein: CASSWLAGDTDTQYF; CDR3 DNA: TGTGCCAGCAGTTGGCTAGCGGGGGACACAGATACGCAGTATTTT
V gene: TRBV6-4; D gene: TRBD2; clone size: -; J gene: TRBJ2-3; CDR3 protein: CASSLLAGETDTQYF; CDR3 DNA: TGTGCCAGCAGCCTACTAGCGGGGGAAACAGATACGCAGTATTTT
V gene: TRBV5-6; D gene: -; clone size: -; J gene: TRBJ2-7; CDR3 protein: CASRETGTPRYEQYF; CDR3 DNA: TGTGCCAGCAGAGAGACCGGGACCCCGCGTTACGAGCAGTACTTC
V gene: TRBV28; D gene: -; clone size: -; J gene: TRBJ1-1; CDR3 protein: CATRGLETEAFF; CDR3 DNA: TGTGCTACCCGGGGTTTGGAAACTGAAGCTTTCTTT
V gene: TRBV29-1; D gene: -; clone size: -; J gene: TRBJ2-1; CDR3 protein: CSVHTSVWNEQFF; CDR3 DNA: TGCAGCGTTCACACTTCGGTCTGGAATGAGCAGTTCTTC